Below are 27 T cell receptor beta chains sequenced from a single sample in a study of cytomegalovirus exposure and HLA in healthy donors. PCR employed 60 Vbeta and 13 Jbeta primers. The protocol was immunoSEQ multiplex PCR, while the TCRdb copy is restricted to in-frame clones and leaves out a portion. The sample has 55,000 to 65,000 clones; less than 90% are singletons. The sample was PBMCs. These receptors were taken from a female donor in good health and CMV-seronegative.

The CDR3 region has the DNA TGTGCCATCAGTCTCGGACAGGGGGGAGGCTACGAGCAGTACTTC. Protein product: CAISLGQGGGYEQYF. The chain has TRBV10-3 and TRBJ2-7, with TRBD1 matching over 10 bases. Germline V lookup: CDR1 ENHRY, CDR2 SYGVKD. There are 15 residues in the CDR3. V dropped 5 bases and J dropped 3; count of bases not matched to a gene: 7.

The CDR3 DNA is TGTGCCAGCAGCTTAGTAGGGACAGGGCTTGTCTCTAGCACAGATACGCAGTATTTT. This codes for CASSLVGTGLVSSTDTQYF. The J gene is TRBJ2-3, the V gene TRBV5-6; 9 bases line up with TRBD1. The CDR3 is 19 residues long. J lost 0 bases, V lost 2 bases, and 13 bases had no gene match. Per germline, CDR1 SGHDT and CDR2 YYEEEE.

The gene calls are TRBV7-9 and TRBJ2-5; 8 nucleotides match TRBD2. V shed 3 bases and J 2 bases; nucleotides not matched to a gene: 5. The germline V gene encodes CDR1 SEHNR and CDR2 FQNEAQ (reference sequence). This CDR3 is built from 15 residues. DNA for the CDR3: TGTGCCAGCAGCTTTCCCCTAGCGGGTCAAGAGACCCAGTACTTC. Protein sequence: CASSFPLAGQETQYF.

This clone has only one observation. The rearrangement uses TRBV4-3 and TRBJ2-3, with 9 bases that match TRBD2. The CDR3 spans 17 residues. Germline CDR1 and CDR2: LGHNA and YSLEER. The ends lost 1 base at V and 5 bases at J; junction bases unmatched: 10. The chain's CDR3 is CASSQASASGIRDTQYF. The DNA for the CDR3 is TGCGCCAGCAGCCAAGCGTCGGCTAGCGGGATCAGAGATACGCAGTATTTT.

The CDR3 sequence: CASSYSLVSGNTIYF. The DNA of the CDR3 is TGTGCCAGCAGTTACTCGCTAGTCTCTGGAAACACCATATATTTT. The J gene is TRBJ1-3, the V gene TRBV6-5; D unclear. The CDR3 covers 15 residues. CDR1 MNHEY and CDR2 SVGAGI come from the germline V gene. The V gene lost 0 bases and the J gene lost 0 bases, with 6 bases spanning the gap.

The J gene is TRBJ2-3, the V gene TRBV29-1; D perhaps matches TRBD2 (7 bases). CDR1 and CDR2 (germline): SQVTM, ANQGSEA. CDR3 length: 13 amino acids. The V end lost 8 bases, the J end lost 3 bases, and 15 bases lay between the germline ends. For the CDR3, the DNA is TGCAGCTCCAAGGGGGGGGGTACAGATACGCAGTATTTT. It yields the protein CSSKGGGTDTQYF.

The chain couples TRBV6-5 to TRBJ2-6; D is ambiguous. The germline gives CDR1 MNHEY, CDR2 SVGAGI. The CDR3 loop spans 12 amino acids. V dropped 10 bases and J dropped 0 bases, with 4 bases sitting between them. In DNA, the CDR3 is TGTGCCACCTACTCTGGGGCCAACGTCCTGACTTTC. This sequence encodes CATYSGANVLTF.

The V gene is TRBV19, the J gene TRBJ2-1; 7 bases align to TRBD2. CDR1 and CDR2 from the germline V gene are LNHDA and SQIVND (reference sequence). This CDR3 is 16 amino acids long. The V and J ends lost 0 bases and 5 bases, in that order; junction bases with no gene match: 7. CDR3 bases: TGTGCCAGTAGTATAGATCCGGGACTAAGAGACAATGAGCAGTTCTTC. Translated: CASSIDPGLRDNEQFF.

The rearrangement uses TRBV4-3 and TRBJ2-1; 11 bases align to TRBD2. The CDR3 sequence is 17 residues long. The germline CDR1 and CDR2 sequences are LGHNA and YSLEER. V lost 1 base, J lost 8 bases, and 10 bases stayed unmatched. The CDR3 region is CASSQGTSGRFIDEQFF. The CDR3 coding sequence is TGCGCCAGCAGCCAAGGCACTAGCGGGAGATTTATTGATGAGCAGTTCTTC.

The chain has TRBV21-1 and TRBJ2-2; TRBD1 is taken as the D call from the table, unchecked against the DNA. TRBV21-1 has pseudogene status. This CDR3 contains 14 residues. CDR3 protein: CAGSACQFTGELFF. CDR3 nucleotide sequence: TGTGCCGGCAGCGCTTGTCAGTTCACCGGGGAGCTGTTTTTT.

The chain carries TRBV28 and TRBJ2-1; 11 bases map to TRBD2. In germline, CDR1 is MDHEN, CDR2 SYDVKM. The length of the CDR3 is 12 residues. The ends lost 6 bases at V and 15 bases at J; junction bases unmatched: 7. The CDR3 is CASSYPGLAAFF. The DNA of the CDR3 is TGTGCCAGCAGCTACCCGGGACTAGCGGCGTTCTTC.

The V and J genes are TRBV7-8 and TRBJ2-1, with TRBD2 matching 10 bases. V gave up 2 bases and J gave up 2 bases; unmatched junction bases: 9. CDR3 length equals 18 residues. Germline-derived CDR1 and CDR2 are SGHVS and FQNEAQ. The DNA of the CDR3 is TGTGCCAGCAGCTTAAGGAGGGTAGCGGGGGGCCCCTACAATGAGCAGTTCTTC. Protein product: CASSLRRVAGGPYNEQFF.

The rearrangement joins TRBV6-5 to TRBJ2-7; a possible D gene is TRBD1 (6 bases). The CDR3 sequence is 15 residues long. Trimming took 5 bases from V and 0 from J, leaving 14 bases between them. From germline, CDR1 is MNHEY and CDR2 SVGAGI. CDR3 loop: CASSTGQWSSYEQYF. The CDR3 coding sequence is TGTGCCAGCAGTACCGGACAGTGGAGCTCCTACGAGCAGTACTTC.

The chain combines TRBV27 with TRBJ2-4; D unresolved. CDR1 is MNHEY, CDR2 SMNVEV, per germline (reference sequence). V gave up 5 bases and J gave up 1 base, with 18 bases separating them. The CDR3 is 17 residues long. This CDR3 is CASSPRHPWAAKNIQYF. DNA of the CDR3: TGTGCCAGCAGTCCACGACACCCCTGGGCCGCCAAAAACATTCAGTACTTC.

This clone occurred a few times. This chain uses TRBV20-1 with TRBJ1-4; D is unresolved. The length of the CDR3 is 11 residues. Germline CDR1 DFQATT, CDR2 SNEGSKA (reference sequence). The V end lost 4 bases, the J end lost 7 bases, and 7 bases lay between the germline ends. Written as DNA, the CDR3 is TGCAGTGCTACTATCGGTGAAAAACTGTTTTTT. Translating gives CSATIGEKLFF.

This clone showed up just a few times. For the CDR3, the DNA is TGTGCCAGCAGTGAGGGTATCGGGAGGGCCATAGATACGCAGTATTTT. Translated, it gives CASSEGIGRAIDTQYF. V and J are TRBV2 and TRBJ2-3, with 8 bases fitting TRBD2. From germline, CDR1 is SNHLY and CDR2 FYNNEI. This CDR3 is 16 amino acids long. With 3 bases clipped from V and 5 bases from J, the junction kept 10 bases outside the gene matches.

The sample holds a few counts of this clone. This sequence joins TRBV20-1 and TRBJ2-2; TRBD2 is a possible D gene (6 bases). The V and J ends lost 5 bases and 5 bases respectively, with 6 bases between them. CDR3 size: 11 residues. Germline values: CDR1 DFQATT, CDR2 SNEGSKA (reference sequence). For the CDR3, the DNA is TGCAGTGCTGGGGGGACCGGGGAGCTGTTTTTT. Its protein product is CSAGGTGELFF.

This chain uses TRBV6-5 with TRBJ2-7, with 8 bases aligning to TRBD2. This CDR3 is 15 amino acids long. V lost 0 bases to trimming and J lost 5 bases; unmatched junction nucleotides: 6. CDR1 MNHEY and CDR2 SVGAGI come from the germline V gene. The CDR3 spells CASSYSTAGGNEQYF. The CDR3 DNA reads TGTGCCAGCAGTTACTCGACGGCGGGGGGCAACGAGCAGTACTTC.

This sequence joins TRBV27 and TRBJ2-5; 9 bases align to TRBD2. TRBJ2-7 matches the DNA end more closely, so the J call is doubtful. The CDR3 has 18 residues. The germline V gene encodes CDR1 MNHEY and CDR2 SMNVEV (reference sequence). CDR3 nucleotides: TGTGCCAGCAGTTTATCGGGTACTAGCGGGCACCCGGCCTACGAGCAGTACTTC. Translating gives CASSLSGTSGHPAYEQYF.

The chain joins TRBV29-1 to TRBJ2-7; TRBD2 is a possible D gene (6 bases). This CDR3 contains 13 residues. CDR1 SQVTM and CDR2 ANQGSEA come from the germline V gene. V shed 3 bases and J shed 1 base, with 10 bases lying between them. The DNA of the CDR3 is TGCAGCGTTGATGTTAGCGGTTCCTACGAGCAGTACTTC. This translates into CSVDVSGSYEQYF.

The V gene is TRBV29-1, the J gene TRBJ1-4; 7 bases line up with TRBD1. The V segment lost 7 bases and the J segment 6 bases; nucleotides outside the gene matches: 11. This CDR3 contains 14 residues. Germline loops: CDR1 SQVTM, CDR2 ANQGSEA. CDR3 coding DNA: TGCAGCGCTCGAGGAGGGGGCGCCTATGAAAAACTGTTTTTT. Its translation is CSARGGGAYEKLFF.

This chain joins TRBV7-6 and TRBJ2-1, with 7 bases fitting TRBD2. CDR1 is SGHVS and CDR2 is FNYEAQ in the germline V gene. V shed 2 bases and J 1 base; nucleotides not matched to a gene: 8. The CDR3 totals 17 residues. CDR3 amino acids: CASSLSASGRSYNEQFF. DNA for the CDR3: TGTGCCAGCAGCTTATCGGCTAGCGGAAGATCCTACAATGAGCAGTTCTTC.

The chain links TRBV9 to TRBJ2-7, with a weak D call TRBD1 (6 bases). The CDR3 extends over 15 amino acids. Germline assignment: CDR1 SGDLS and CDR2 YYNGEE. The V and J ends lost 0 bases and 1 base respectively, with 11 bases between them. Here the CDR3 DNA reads TGTGCCAGCAGCGTAGGCCCAGGGGCTTCCTACGAGCAGTACTTC. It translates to CASSVGPGASYEQYF. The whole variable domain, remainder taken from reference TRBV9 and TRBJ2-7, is DSGVTQTPKHLITATGQRVTLRCSPRSGDLSVYWYQQSLDQGLQFLIQYYNGEERAKGNILERFSAQQFPDLHSELNLSSLELGDSALYFCASSVGPGASYEQYFGPGTRLTVT.

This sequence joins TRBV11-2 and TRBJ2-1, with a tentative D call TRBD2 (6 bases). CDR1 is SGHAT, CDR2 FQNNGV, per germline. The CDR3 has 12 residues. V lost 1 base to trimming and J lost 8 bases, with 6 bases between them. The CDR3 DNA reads TGTGCCAGCAGCTTAGGGGGGGATGAGCAGTTCTTC. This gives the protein CASSLGGDEQFF.

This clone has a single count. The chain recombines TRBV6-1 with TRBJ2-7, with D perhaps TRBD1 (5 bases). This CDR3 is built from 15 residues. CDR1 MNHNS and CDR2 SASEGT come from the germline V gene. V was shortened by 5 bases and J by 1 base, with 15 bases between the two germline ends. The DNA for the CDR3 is TGTGCCAGCAGTCGAGGAAGGGGCGCATCCTACGAGCAGTACTTC. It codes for CASSRGRGASYEQYF.

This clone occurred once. The CDR3 spells CASSAAGSAHEQYF. CDR3 in DNA: TGTGCCAGCAGCGCTGCGGGCAGTGCCCACGAGCAGTACTTC. The J gene is TRBJ2-5, the V gene TRBV9, with D possibly matching TRBD2 (5 bases). Near its end, the DNA agrees better with TRBJ2-7, so the J call may be wrong. CDR1 SGDLS and CDR2 YYNGEE come from the germline V gene. This CDR3 has 14 residues.

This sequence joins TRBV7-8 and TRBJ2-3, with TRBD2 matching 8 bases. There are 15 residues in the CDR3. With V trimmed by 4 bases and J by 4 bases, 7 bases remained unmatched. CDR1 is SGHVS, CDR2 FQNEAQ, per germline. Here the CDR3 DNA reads TGTGCCAGCAGCTCGTGGGGACTAGGCTCAGATACGCAGTATTTT. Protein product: CASSSWGLGSDTQYF.